The source of this T cell receptor (beta chain) is a study of blood T cells in healthy people across ages. V was clipped by 0 bases and J by 0 bases, with 9 bases between them. The germline V gene encodes CDR1 LGHNA and CDR2 YSLEER. The CDR3 covers 17 residues. Individuals who donated were healthy Caucasians from Russia aged about 6 to 90. The extraction recovered at least 5 micrograms of total RNA per sample. Alongside a J-beta primer mix, a sample-barcoded 5' primer served in a second PCR lasting about 6 to 11 cycles. From the 5' RACE reads, TCRdb called clonotypes with MiXCR, one entry per CDR3 protein. The data contain fewer than 1 million distinct CDR3 sequences, under 45% of them singletons.

The receptor was derived from a man in his sixties in good health. Sequenced sample: blood. The chain joins TRBV4-3 to TRBJ2-6; D is uncertain. The CDR3 DNA follows: TGCGCCAGCAGCCAAGATCATAAGGGCTCTGGGGCCAACGTCCTGACTTTC. Residues: CASSQDHKGSGANVLTF.